The clone carrying this TCR beta chain showed up just a few times. Its antigen is undetermined. This record belongs to a study of blood T cells in healthy people across ages. Through a sample-barcoded 5' primer and a J-beta primer mix, a second PCR was run for 7 to 11 cycles. Each cDNA molecule received a tag from a template-switch adaptor that had 12 random nucleotides. No fewer than 3 million CDR3-containing paired-end reads came from each sample. From the 5' RACE reads, TCRdb called clonotypes with MiXCR, one entry per CDR3 protein. The sample holds 1.5 million to 2 million distinct CDR3 sequences, roughly 27% seen once. Each sample used at least 6.5 million PBMCs. Study findings and constraints: No one knew whether donors had CMV, which possibly confounded expanded clonotype changes.

The receptor comes from a woman aged 25-40 years in good health. Sequences were obtained from blood.

In nucleotides, the CDR3 is TGTGCCAGCAGCCCCTTTGGCACAGTGACGGTCGAGCAGTACTTC. Residues: CASSPFGTVTVEQYF. V gene TRBV7-2 combines with J gene TRBJ2-7, with no clear D. The V gene's germline CDR1 is SGHTA and CDR2 FQGNSA. V was clipped by 5 bases and J by 6 bases, with 20 bases between them. The CDR3 loop spans 15 amino acids.